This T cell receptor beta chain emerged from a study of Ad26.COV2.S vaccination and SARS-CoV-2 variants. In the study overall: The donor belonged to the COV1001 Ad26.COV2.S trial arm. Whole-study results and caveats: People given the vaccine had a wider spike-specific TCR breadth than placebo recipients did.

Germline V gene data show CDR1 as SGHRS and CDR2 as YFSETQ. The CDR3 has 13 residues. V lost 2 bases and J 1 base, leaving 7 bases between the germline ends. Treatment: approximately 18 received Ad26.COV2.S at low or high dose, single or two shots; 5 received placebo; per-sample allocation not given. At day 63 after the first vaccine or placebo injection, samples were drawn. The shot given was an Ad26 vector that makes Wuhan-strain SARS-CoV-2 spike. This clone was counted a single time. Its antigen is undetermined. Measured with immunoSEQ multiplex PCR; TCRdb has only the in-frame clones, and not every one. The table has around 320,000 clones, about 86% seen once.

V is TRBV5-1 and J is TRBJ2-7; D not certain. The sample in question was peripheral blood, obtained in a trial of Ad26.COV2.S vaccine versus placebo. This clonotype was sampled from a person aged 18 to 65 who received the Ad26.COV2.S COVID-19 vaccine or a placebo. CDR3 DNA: TGCGCCAGCAGCTTCGACAATTCCTACGAGCAGTACTTC. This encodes CASSFDNSYEQYF.